A selection of T cell receptor beta chains follows, all from one sample in a study of T-cell memory formation after mild COVID-19. TCRdb re-derived calls from the 5' RACE reads in MiXCR, one entry per CDR3 protein. The sample lists a few hundred thousand distinct CDR3 sequences; 10% were seen once. Sequenced material: PBMCs or a T cell subset sorted from them (not recorded which). All receptors derive from a man aged 18 to 30 who had mild COVID-19 (a few samples of this study predate the infection). Cell type and time point are not known. Both conserved end residues are part of each CDR3. A D gene is named only where the DNA matches it firmly. Only some rows state a clone size, as once, few, many or a class for expanded clones.

clone size: few; D gene: NA; J gene: TRBJ1-2; V gene: TRBV12-3/TRBV12-4; CDR3 protein: CASSSRPTANYGYTF; CDR3 DNA: TGTGCCAGCAGTTCACGACCGACAGCTAACTATGGCTACACCTTC
clone size: many; D gene: TRBD1; J gene: TRBJ2-2; V gene: TRBV29-1; CDR3 protein: CSVAGTGDTGELFF; CDR3 DNA: TGCAGCGTCGCCGGGACAGGGGACACCGGGGAGCTGTTTTTT
clone size: few; D gene: NA; J gene: TRBJ2-1; V gene: TRBV12-3/TRBV12-4; CDR3 protein: CASSLPQGRNEQFF; CDR3 DNA: TGTGCCAGCAGTTTACCCCAGGGTCGAAATGAGCAGTTCTTC
clone size: few; D gene: TRBD2; J gene: TRBJ2-5; V gene: TRBV7-9; CDR3 protein: CASGAGGQETQYF; CDR3 DNA: TGTGCCAGCGGTGCGGGGGGCCAGGAGACCCAGTACTTC
clone size: few; D gene: NA; J gene: TRBJ2-5; V gene: TRBV7-9; CDR3 protein: CASRQAGPQQTQYF; CDR3 DNA: TGTGCCAGCAGGCAGGCGGGGCCTCAACAGACCCAGTACTTC
clone size: NA; D gene: TRBD1; J gene: TRBJ1-4; V gene: TRBV5-1; CDR3 protein: CASSLKTGTGSEKLFF; CDR3 DNA: TGCGCCAGCAGCCTCAAGACCGGGACAGGGAGCGAAAAACTGTTTTTT
clone size: few; D gene: NA; J gene: TRBJ2-2; V gene: TRBV27; CDR3 protein: CASSLRAGASTGELFF; CDR3 DNA: TGTGCCAGCAGTTTAAGGGCAGGGGCCAGCACCGGGGAGCTGTTTTTT
clone size: few; D gene: NA; J gene: TRBJ2-3; V gene: TRBV20-1; CDR3 protein: CSARDQGPTDTQYF; CDR3 DNA: TGCAGTGCTAGAGATCAGGGCCCCACAGATACGCAGTATTTT
clone size: NA; D gene: NA; J gene: TRBJ1-2; V gene: TRBV12-3/TRBV12-4; CDR3 protein: CASSLRQGLSGYTF; CDR3 DNA: TGTGCCAGCAGTTTAAGGCAGGGGCTCTCTGGCTACACCTTC
clone size: NA; D gene: NA; J gene: TRBJ1-1; V gene: TRBV10-2; CDR3 protein: CASSKGSNTEAFF; CDR3 DNA: TGCGCCAGCAGTAAAGGATCGAACACTGAAGCTTTCTTT
clone size: many; D gene: NA; J gene: TRBJ2-5; V gene: TRBV5-1; CDR3 protein: CASSLTRQSETQYF; CDR3 DNA: TGCGCCAGCAGCTTAACCCGTCAGTCAGAGACCCAGTACTTC
clone size: NA; D gene: TRBD1; J gene: TRBJ2-1; V gene: TRBV29-1; CDR3 protein: CSGGGQGAGNEQFF; CDR3 DNA: TGCAGCGGGGGCGGCCAGGGGGCAGGCAATGAGCAGTTCTTC
clone size: few; D gene: NA; J gene: TRBJ1-5; V gene: TRBV6-2/TRBV6-3; CDR3 protein: CASSPRLTRFSNQPQHF; CDR3 DNA: TGTGCCAGCAGTCCACGTCTGACAAGATTTAGCAATCAGCCCCAGCATTTT
clone size: NA; D gene: NA; J gene: TRBJ2-2; V gene: TRBV4-1; CDR3 protein: CASSQIWKDLGTGELFF; CDR3 DNA: TGCGCCAGCAGCCAGATCTGGAAGGACCTAGGGACCGGGGAGCTGTTTTTT